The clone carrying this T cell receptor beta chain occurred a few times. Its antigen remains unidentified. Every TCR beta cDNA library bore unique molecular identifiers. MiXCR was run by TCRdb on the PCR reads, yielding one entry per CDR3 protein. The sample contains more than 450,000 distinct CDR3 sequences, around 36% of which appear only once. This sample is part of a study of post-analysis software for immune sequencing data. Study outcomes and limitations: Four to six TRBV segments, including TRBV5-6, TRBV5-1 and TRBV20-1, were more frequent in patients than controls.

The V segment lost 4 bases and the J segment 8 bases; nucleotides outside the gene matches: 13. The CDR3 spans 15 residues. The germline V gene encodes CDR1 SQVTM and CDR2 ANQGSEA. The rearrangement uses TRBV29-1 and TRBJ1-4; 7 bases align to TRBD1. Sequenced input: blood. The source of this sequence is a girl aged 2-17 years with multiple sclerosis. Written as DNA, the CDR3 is TGCAGCGTTGGGATCGTAGGGGGCGGAGGAGAAAAACTGTTTTTT. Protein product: CSVGIVGGGGEKLFF.